Following are 24 T cell receptor beta chains from one sample sequenced in a study of metastatic and nonmetastatic thyroid tumors. TCRdb reanalyzed the PCR reads with MiXCR. The table includes about 38,000 clones, less than 50% detected once. Each patient came to thyroid surgery without any prior treatment (of any kind). The sequenced sample consisted of tumor tissue. All receptors come from a male donor with papillary thyroid cancer or a benign thyroid nodule (not recorded which). Some clones in this sample may be carry-over from other donors' samples.

The V and J genes are TRBV20-1 and TRBJ2-7, with D unclear. Germline lookup yields CDR1 DFQATT and CDR2 SNEGSKA (reference sequence). V was pared by 7 bases and J by 6 bases, with 22 bases between. The CDR3 runs to 14 residues. CDR3 in DNA: TGCAGTGGTACCAAACCGGGCCCCTGGGGCGAGCAGTACTTC. This gives the protein CSGTKPGPWGEQYF.

The sample holds many counts of this clone. The J gene is TRBJ1-1, the V gene TRBV10-3, with D maybe TRBD1 (6 bases). Germline-derived CDR1 and CDR2 are ENHRY and SYGVKD. CDR3 length: 15 amino acids. The ends were cut back, 5 bases at V and 2 bases at J, with 15 bases in the middle. The CDR3 DNA follows: TGTGCCATCAGTTCATCGACAGGACACAACACTGAAGCTTTCTTT. It encodes CAISSSTGHNTEAFF.

CDR3 nucleotides: TGTGCCAGCAGCCCCCGACTAGCCCACAATGAGCAGTTCTTC. Translation: CASSPRLAHNEQFF. V is TRBV11-2 and J is TRBJ2-1, with 7 nucleotides matching TRBD2. The CDR3 has 14 residues. Germline assignment: CDR1 SGHAT and CDR2 FQNNGV. J was trimmed by 5 bases and V by 5 bases; bases with no gene match: 6.

This clone turned up a few times. V usage is TRBV6-5 and J usage is TRBJ2-7, with D unresolved. V lost 2 bases and J lost 2, with 10 bases in between. The CDR3 sequence is 14 residues long. Looked up from germline, CDR1 is MNHEY and CDR2 is SVGAGI. This CDR3 reads CASSYGETAYEQYF. Here the CDR3 DNA reads TGTGCCAGCAGTTACGGGGAAACCGCCTACGAGCAGTACTTC.

This clone was detected once. The rearrangement joins TRBV11-2 to TRBJ1-2; TRBD1 is a possible D gene (5 bases). Trimming pared 5 bases from V and 0 bases from J, leaving 19 bases between. Germline V gene data show CDR1 as SGHAT and CDR2 as FQNNGV. The CDR3 is 17 residues long. The CDR3 DNA reads as TGTGCCAGCAGCCGCCTGGGGGTTAGGGGACCTAACTATGGCTACACCTTC. Translating it yields CASSRLGVRGPNYGYTF.

This clone has more than one count but fewer than ten. V usage is TRBV4-2 and J usage is TRBJ2-7, with 7 positions matching TRBD1. V was clipped by 1 base and J by 3 bases; unmatched bases: 9. Germline values: CDR1 LGHNA, CDR2 YNFKEQ. This CDR3 spans 16 amino acids. CDR3 amino acids: CASSQGDRDPFYEQYF. Here the CDR3 DNA reads TGTGCCAGCAGCCAAGGAGACAGGGACCCCTTCTACGAGCAGTACTTC.

Written as DNA, the CDR3 is TGTGCCTGGAAGTTAGCCTTGGGGGAAAAACTGTTTTTT. This codes for CAWKLALGEKLFF. The chain has TRBV30 and TRBJ1-4; the D is unclear. The CDR3 has 13 residues. Germline CDR1 reads GTSNPN; CDR2 reads SVGIG (reference sequence). The V end was cut by 4 bases, the J end by 8 bases, with 14 bases between.

This sequence joins TRBV5-1 and TRBJ1-1; D is unclear. The CDR3 runs 13 residues. Germline-derived CDR1 and CDR2 are SGHRS and YFSETQ. Trimming removed 3 bases from V and 2 bases from J, with 8 bases in between. The CDR3: CASSSEFNTEAFF. The CDR3 coding sequence is TGCGCCAGCAGCTCGGAGTTTAACACTGAAGCTTTCTTT.

V is TRBV5-1 and J is TRBJ1-1, with TRBD1 matching over 8 bases. This CDR3 has 17 amino acids. Germline assignment: CDR1 SGHRS and CDR2 YFSETQ. J lost 0 bases, V lost 1 base, and 8 bases had no gene match. The CDR3 is CASSLMSRGRLNTEAFF. The CDR3 region has the DNA TGCGCCAGCAGCTTGATGAGCAGGGGGCGACTGAACACTGAAGCTTTCTTT. The full variable domain, completed using reference TRBV5-1 and TRBJ1-1, is KAGVTQTPRYLIKTRGQQVTLSCSPISGHRSVSWYQQTPGQGLQFLFEYFSETQRNKGNFPGRFSGRQFSNSRSEMNVSTLELGDSALYLCASSLMSRGRLNTEAFFGQGTRLTVV.

This clone was found a few times. The chain joins TRBV4-2 to TRBJ2-2; the D is unclear. The V and J ends lost 2 bases and 5 bases respectively, with 12 bases between them. The CDR3 totals 15 residues. Germline V gene sequence: CDR1 LGHNA, CDR2 YNFKEQ. This CDR3 is CASSQQLAETGELFF. The CDR3 DNA sequence: TGTGCCAGCAGCCAACAGTTGGCGGAGACCGGGGAGCTGTTTTTT.

In DNA, the CDR3 is TGTGCCAGCAGCTTAGAACGGAACACTGAAGCTTTCTTT. It translates to CASSLERNTEAFF. J is TRBJ1-1 and V is TRBV11-2; D not resolved. V lost 0 bases, J lost 1 base, and 3 bases lay in between. Germline V gives CDR1 SGHAT, CDR2 FQNNGV. The CDR3 is made up of 13 amino acids.

The V gene is TRBV9, the J gene TRBJ2-2; TRBD1 might be the D (5 bases). The CDR3 length is 16 residues. Germline V gives CDR1 SGDLS, CDR2 YYNGEE. With 1 base removed from V and 1 base from J, the gap between germline ends came to 11 bases. For the CDR3, the DNA is TGTGCCAGCAGCGTAAATCGGCAGGGGAACACCGGGGAGCTGTTTTTT. Translated: CASSVNRQGNTGELFF.

In its sample, this clone ranks as medium-sized. The chain has TRBV28 and TRBJ2-7; D might be TRBD1 (6 bases). CDR1 and CDR2 from the germline V gene are MDHEN and SYDVKM. Trimming removed 3 bases from V and 2 bases from J, with 8 bases in between. This CDR3 has 13 amino acids. The CDR3 protein is CASSFGGTYEQYF. DNA of the CDR3: TGTGCCAGCAGTTTTGGGGGCACCTACGAGCAGTACTTC.

About this clone: The sample has other DNA sequences that encode this CDR3 too. This chain joins TRBV12-3 or TRBV12-4 and TRBJ2-7; D is uncertain. The CDR3 has 11 amino acids. V dropped 1 base and J dropped 3 bases, with 1 base sitting between them. CDR3 nucleotides: TGTGCCAGCAGTTTAGGCTACGAGCAGTACTTC. Translated: CASSLGYEQYF.

V usage is TRBV6-2 or TRBV6-3 and J usage is TRBJ1-2; D unresolved. The ends were cut back, 0 bases at V and 4 bases at J, with 9 bases in the middle. Germline V CDR1 and CDR2: MNHEY, SVGEGT. This CDR3 has 14 residues. The CDR3 DNA follows: TGTGCCAGCAGTTACTCCCGAGATTTCTATGGCTACACCTTC. This translates into CASSYSRDFYGYTF.

V gene TRBV6-1 combines with J gene TRBJ2-5, with TRBD1 identical over 9 bases. The junction had 7 bases not matched to a gene; V was cut back by 6 bases and J by 5 bases. The CDR3 totals 14 residues. The germline V gene has CDR1 MNHNS and CDR2 SASEGT. The CDR3 DNA reads TGTGCCAGCAGCGTACAGGGGGCTGGGGAGACCCAGTACTTC. Its translation: CASSVQGAGETQYF.

The chain couples TRBV3-1 to TRBJ2-2; perhaps D is TRBD1 or TRBD2 (5 bases each). CDR3 length equals 15 residues. Trimming pared 4 bases from V and 0 bases from J, leaving 9 bases between. Germline V gene data show CDR1 as LGHDT and CDR2 as YNNKEL (reference sequence). The CDR3 spells CASSRSGPNTGELFF. The CDR3 DNA follows: TGTGCCAGCAGCCGTTCGGGGCCGAACACCGGGGAGCTGTTTTTT.

This clone was seen a handful of times. The chain combines TRBV28 with TRBJ2-3, with 9 nucleotides matching TRBD2. V was pared by 7 bases and J by 6 bases, with 8 bases of the junction left unmatched. The V gene's germline CDR1 is MDHEN and CDR2 SYDVKM. This CDR3 has 14 residues. The CDR3 reads CASKGAGGSDTQYF. In DNA form, the CDR3 reads TGTGCCAGCAAAGGAGCGGGGGGATCGGATACGCAGTATTTT.

The gene calls are TRBV6-1 and TRBJ1-3, with TRBD1 matching over 9 bases. Trimming at V came to 4 bases and at J to 4 bases, leaving 2 bases not matched to a gene. There are 14 residues in the CDR3. Germline assignment: CDR1 MNHNS and CDR2 SASEGT. CDR3 sequence (DNA): TGTGCCAGCAGTGTTGGGACAGGGGGAAACACCATATATTTT. It encodes CASSVGTGGNTIYF.

This clone has only a few counts. This chain connects TRBV10-3 to TRBJ2-1; the D is unclear. The CDR3 is made up of 12 amino acids. The germline V gene has CDR1 ENHRY and CDR2 SYGVKD. V was trimmed by 3 bases and J by 4 bases, leaving 4 bases between them. DNA of the CDR3: TGTGCCATCAGTGACCGGTACAATGAGCAGTTCTTC. This encodes CAISDRYNEQFF.

The rearrangement links TRBV4-1 to TRBJ2-3; D gene unclear. CDR3 length equals 14 residues. V lost 0 bases and J lost 2, with 6 bases in between. The germline CDR1 and CDR2 sequences are MGHRA and YSYEKL. The CDR3 loop is CASSQDAHTDTQYF. CDR3 in DNA: TGCGCCAGCAGCCAAGATGCCCACACAGATACGCAGTATTTT.

This clone turned up a few times. V usage is TRBV19 and J usage is TRBJ1-2; D gene ambiguous. This CDR3 has 14 residues. V was shortened by 3 bases and J by 0 bases, with 8 bases between the two germline ends. CDR1 and CDR2 from the germline V gene are LNHDA and SQIVND (reference sequence). CDR3 sequence: CASSILGTNYGYTF. Here the CDR3 DNA reads TGTGCCAGTAGTATTTTGGGCACTAACTATGGCTACACCTTC.

The chain combines TRBV7-9 with TRBJ1-1, with D perhaps TRBD1 (5 bases). V was trimmed by 5 bases and J by 2 bases, leaving 15 bases between them. The CDR3 consists of 15 residues. In germline, CDR1 is SEHNR, CDR2 FQNEAQ (reference sequence). The CDR3: CASSRVGGSNTEAFF. The CDR3 DNA reads TGTGCCAGCAGCCGAGTTGGGGGGTCCAACACTGAAGCTTTCTTT.

V and J are TRBV11-3 and TRBJ1-2; D gene ambiguous. V was cut by 4 bases and J by 1 base, with 13 bases left in between. There are 15 residues in the CDR3. CDR1 and CDR2 from the germline V gene are SGHNT and YENEEA. The chain's CDR3 is CASSSTGRDNYGYTF. The CDR3 DNA is TGTGCCAGCAGCTCAACCGGACGGGATAACTATGGCTACACCTTC.